Following are 27 T cell receptor beta chains from one sample sequenced in a study of T-cell reconstitution after alpha-beta-depleted transplantation in children. A library of TCRbeta sequences, prepared with unique molecular identifiers, was generated. TCRdb redid the calling of the PCR reads with MiXCR, one entry per CDR3 protein. Of about 6,700 distinct CDR3 sequences listed, more than 15% were seen once; the top ten hold approximately 15%. The source was PBMCs, collected before TCRalphabeta/CD19-depleted stem cell transplant. The source of these receptors is a boy between 2 and 10 years old with acute lymphoblastic leukemia, due to receive a stem cell transplant.

This clonotype is termed medium-sized. Written as DNA, the CDR3 is TGTGCCAGCAGCCGGGGGGTGGCCACTGAAGCTTTCTTT. This encodes CASSRGVATEAFF. The J gene is TRBJ1-1, the V gene TRBV11-2; possibly TRBD1 for D (5 bases). Deletions cut 5 bases from V and 4 bases from J, with 11 bases between. The CDR3 consists of 13 residues. Germline CDR1 and CDR2: SGHAT and FQNNGV. Variable domain in full (rest from reference TRBV11-2 and TRBJ1-1): EAGVAQSPRYKIIEKRQSVAFWCNPISGHATLYWYQQILGQGPKLLIQFQNNGVVDDSQLPKDRFSAERLKGVDSTLKIQPAKLEDSAVYLCASSRGVATEAFFGQGTRLTVV.

By sample share, this clonotype is medium-sized. This chain uses TRBV20-1 with TRBJ2-2; D might be TRBD2 (5 bases). This CDR3 is built from 14 residues. The germline V gene encodes CDR1 DFQATT and CDR2 SNEGSKA (reference sequence). The CDR3 spells CRKGLWRNTGELFF. The CDR3 DNA is TGCAGAAAAGGACTCTGGCGGAACACCGGGGAGCTGTTTTTT.

By share of the sample, this clonotype is medium-sized. The rearrangement uses TRBV29-1 and TRBJ2-2; D might be TRBD2 (6 bases). CDR3 size: 16 residues. V was trimmed by 7 bases and J by 5 bases, leaving 23 bases between them. Germline V gives CDR1 SQVTM, CDR2 ANQGSEA. CDR3 region: CSASRGRESKTGELFF. The CDR3 coding sequence is TGCAGCGCATCTAGGGGACGGGAGAGTAAGACCGGGGAGCTGTTTTTT.

This clonotype is labeled as medium-sized (0.01 to 0.1%). The chain recombines TRBV20-1 with TRBJ2-6; 7 positions agree with TRBD1. This CDR3 has 16 amino acids. V shed 6 bases and J 2 bases; nucleotides not matched to a gene: 10. The germline gives CDR1 DFQATT, CDR2 SNEGSKA (reference sequence). DNA for the CDR3: TGCAGTGCAAACAGGGGATATGAGGCTGGGGCCAACGTCCTGACTTTC. Translating it yields CSANRGYEAGANVLTF.

This sequence joins TRBV5-6 and TRBJ1-2; TRBD1 matches 9 bases. The CDR3 spans 16 residues. Germline assignment: CDR1 SGHDT and CDR2 YYEEEE. After removal of 4 bases from V and 3 bases from J, the junction contained 10 bases not matched to a gene. The CDR3: CASSPGQGSLDYGYTF. DNA for the CDR3: TGTGCCAGCAGCCCCGGACAGGGGAGTTTGGACTATGGCTACACCTTC.

The gene calls are TRBV20-1 and TRBJ2-5, with 9 bases matching TRBD2. The CDR3 loop spans 15 amino acids. Germline V gene lookup returns CDR1 DFQATT and CDR2 SNEGSKA (reference sequence). V was pared by 4 bases and J by 4 bases, with 10 bases of the junction left unmatched. CDR3 loop: CSATGGLAFRETQYF. CDR3 nucleotide sequence: TGCAGTGCTACCGGGGGACTAGCATTTCGAGAGACCCAGTACTTC.

This clonotype is judged medium-sized. The V call is TRBV7-2, the J call TRBJ2-2; D tentatively fits TRBD1 or TRBD2 (5 bases each). There are 14 residues in the CDR3. The germline V gene has CDR1 SGHTA and CDR2 FQGNSA. Trimming stripped 5 bases from V and 6 bases from J, with 13 bases between. CDR3 bases: TGTGCCAGCAGCCTCCCACAGGAGGCCGGGGAGCTGTTTTTT. This encodes CASSLPQEAGELFF.

This clonotype showed up many times. No conserved phenylalanine or tryptophan ends this CDR3, so it is likely a read error. The DNA is left out, because the CDR3 cannot be placed on it with certainty; the CDR3 is given as TCRdb lists it. The rearrangement uses TRBV21-1 and TRBJ2-7; TRBD1 is the table's D call, not checked against the DNA. TRBV21-1 is designated a pseudogene. The CDR3 has 13 amino acids, counting both end residues. The chain's CDR3 is CASSKAGTEMLGS.

By frequency in the sample, this clonotype is medium-sized. The CDR3 here is CASSLEGVGETQYF. The CDR3 DNA reads TGCGCCAGCAGCTTGGAAGGGGTAGGGGAGACCCAGTACTTC. This chain joins TRBV5-1 and TRBJ2-5, with D possibly being TRBD1 (5 bases). The germline V gene encodes CDR1 SGHRS and CDR2 YFSETQ. V was clipped by 0 bases and J by 5 bases, with 11 bases between them. CDR3 length: 14 residues. The complete variable domain, with remaining parts taken from reference TRBV5-1 and TRBJ2-5, reads KAGVTQTPRYLIKTRGQQVTLSCSPISGHRSVSWYQQTPGQGLQFLFEYFSETQRNKGNFPGRFSGRQFSNSRSEMNVSTLELGDSALYLCASSLEGVGETQYFGPGTRLLVL.

This clonotype is labeled medium-sized. The chain employs TRBV24-1 and TRBJ2-1; 7 bases map to TRBD1. Trimming at V came to 5 bases and at J to 8 bases, leaving 11 bases not matched to a gene. This CDR3 contains 15 residues. The germline V gene has CDR1 KGHDR and CDR2 SFDVKD. CDR3 in DNA: TGTGCCACCAGTGCTAGGGGGCAGACGGATGATGAGCAGTTCTTC. Translated: CATSARGQTDDEQFF.

This clonotype rates as medium-sized. The chain recombines TRBV2 with TRBJ2-3, with D maybe TRBD2 (6 bases). This CDR3 region has 11 residues. Trimming shortened V by 6 bases and J by 6 bases, and 7 bases separated the two germline ends. Per germline, CDR1 SNHLY and CDR2 FYNNEI. CDR3 sequence reads: CASRAGDTQYF. CDR3 nucleotides: TGTGCCAGCAGGGCGGGGGATACGCAGTATTTT. The full variable domain, completed using reference TRBV2 and TRBJ2-3, is EPEVTQTPSHQVTQMGQEVILRCVPISNHLYFYWYRQILGQKVEFLVSFYNNEISEKSEIFDDQFSVERPDGSNFTLKIRSTKLEDSAMYFCASRAGDTQYFGPGTRLTVL.

In its sample, this clonotype is medium-sized (0.01 to 0.1%). At one boundary the junction diverges from the germline segment, which might be a read error. The V gene is TRBV5-1, the J gene TRBJ2-3; D is unclear. Germline loops: CDR1 SGHRS, CDR2 YFSETQ. This CDR3 spans 15 amino acids. In nucleotides, the CDR3 is TGCGCCAGCAGCTTGGGTAATCCCAACACAGATACGCGGTATTTT. This sequence encodes CASSLGNPNTDTRYF.

By share, this clonotype ranks as medium-sized (0.01 to 0.1%). CDR3 nucleotide sequence: TGTGCCAGCAGTTTAGGTCGGTCGGGACTTAAGGAGTTCTTC. This gives the protein CASSLGRSGLKEFF. This sequence joins TRBV27 and TRBJ2-1; weak D call: TRBD2 (6 bases). The length of the CDR3 is 14 residues. Germline CDR1 and CDR2: MNHEY and SMNVEV (reference sequence). Trimming took off 2 bases at V and 14 bases at J, with 19 bases between the two ends.

This clonotype is categorized as medium-sized. This chain connects TRBV7-2 to TRBJ1-2; D gene unclear. V dropped 3 bases and J dropped 6 bases, with 8 bases sitting between them. The CDR3 extends over 12 amino acids. Germline CDR1 is SGHTA and CDR2 is FQGNSA. CDR3 nucleotides: TGTGCCAGCAGCTTGATCAGAAATGGCTACACCTTC. As protein: CASSLIRNGYTF.

This clonotype is deemed medium-sized. The chain carries TRBV6-5 and TRBJ2-7, with D maybe TRBD2 (6 bases). In germline, CDR1 is MNHEY, CDR2 SVGAGI. V lost 0 bases, J lost 6 bases, and 9 bases lay in between. The CDR3 contains 13 residues. CDR3 loop: CASSYSTGAEQYF. The DNA of the CDR3 is TGTGCCAGCAGTTACTCGACGGGAGCCGAGCAGTACTTC.

This clonotype is medium-sized by share. The chain's CDR3 is CASSLGPEETQYF. CDR3 nucleotides: TGCGCCAGCAGCTTAGGACCTGAAGAGACCCAGTACTTC. This chain uses TRBV5-1 with TRBJ2-5; D gene unclear. Germline V CDR1 and CDR2: SGHRS, YFSETQ. Trimming cost V 2 bases and J 3 bases, with 8 bases left between them. This CDR3 contains 13 residues.

The chain couples TRBV9 to TRBJ2-2, with a possible D match to TRBD1 (5 bases). CDR3 length equals 16 residues. Per germline, CDR1 SGDLS and CDR2 YYNGEE. Trimming took off 0 bases at V and 2 bases at J, with 11 bases between the two ends. The CDR3 nucleotides read TGTGCCAGCAGCGTAGCTGGTCAGGGCAACACCGGGGAGCTGTTTTTT. It is translated as CASSVAGQGNTGELFF. The whole variable domain, filled in from reference TRBV9 and TRBJ2-2, reads DSGVTQTPKHLITATGQRVTLRCSPRSGDLSVYWYQQSLDQGLQFLIQYYNGEERAKGNILERFSAQQFPDLHSELNLSSLELGDSALYFCASSVAGQGNTGELFFGEGSRLTVL.

By proportion, this clonotype is medium-sized. This sequence joins TRBV20-1 and TRBJ2-7; TRBD2 agrees at 12 bases. V shed 2 bases and J 3 bases; nucleotides not matched to a gene: 2. Germline V lookup: CDR1 DFQATT, CDR2 SNEGSKA (reference sequence). The CDR3 spans 14 residues. CDR3 coding DNA: TGCAGTGCTAGACTAGCGGGGGGGTTCTACGAGCAGTACTTC. Translated: CSARLAGGFYEQYF.

This clonotype showed up many times. The chain combines TRBV11-2 with TRBJ2-1, with D perhaps TRBD2 (6 bases). Germline values: CDR1 SGHAT, CDR2 FQNNGV. The CDR3 has 16 amino acids. V gave up 5 bases and J gave up 2 bases, with 16 bases separating them. The chain's CDR3 is CASSPRPERAYNEQFF. CDR3 nucleotide sequence: TGTGCCAGCAGCCCAAGGCCCGAGCGGGCCTACAATGAGCAGTTCTTC.

By its share, this clonotype is medium-sized. The rearrangement joins TRBV5-1 to TRBJ2-3, with a possible D match to TRBD2 (5 bases). CDR1 is SGHRS, CDR2 YFSETQ, per germline. Trimming shortened V by 4 bases and J by 2 bases, and 11 bases separated the two germline ends. The CDR3 totals 14 residues. The CDR3 loop reads CASSVSRDTDTQYF. CDR3 coding DNA: TGCGCCAGCAGCGTGAGCCGGGACACAGATACGCAGTATTTT.

By proportion, this clonotype is medium-sized. The chain is built from TRBV15 and TRBJ2-1, with no clear D. This CDR3 comprises 12 residues. V lost 0 bases and J 7 bases, leaving 4 bases between the germline ends. CDR1 is LNHNV, CDR2 YYDKDF, per germline (reference sequence). The CDR3 DNA reads as TGTGCCACCAGCAGAGATCAGAATGAGCAGTTCTTC. Residues: CATSRDQNEQFF. The complete variable domain, with remaining parts taken from reference TRBV15 and TRBJ2-1, reads DAMVIQNPRYQVTQFGKPVTLSCSQTLNHNVMYWYQQKSSQAPKLLFHYYDKDFNNEADTPDNFQSRRPNTSFCFLDIRSPGLGDTAMYLCATSRDQNEQFFGPGTRLTVL.

Relative to its sample, this clonotype is medium-sized. The chain couples TRBV5-1 to TRBJ2-2; tentative D call: TRBD2 (6 bases). The CDR3 covers 16 residues. Trimming removed 3 bases from V and 1 base from J, with 13 bases in between. Germline V lookup: CDR1 SGHRS, CDR2 YFSETQ. The CDR3 sequence: CASSYRLGRNTGELFF. The DNA for the CDR3 is TGCGCCAGCAGCTATCGACTAGGAAGGAACACCGGGGAGCTGTTTTTT.

This clonotype has more than one count but fewer than ten. V gene TRBV6-5 combines with J gene TRBJ1-2; no definite D call. With 4 bases removed from V and 2 bases from J, the gap between germline ends came to 14 bases. The germline CDR1 and CDR2 sequences are MNHEY and SVGAGI. CDR3 length: 15 residues. The CDR3, as DNA: TGTGCCAGCAGTTTTACAAGGTCGGGCAACTATGGCTACACCTTC. It encodes CASSFTRSGNYGYTF.

This clonotype was recorded many times. The J gene is TRBJ1-2, the V gene TRBV29-1, with unresolved D. V dropped 1 base and J dropped 6 bases, with 9 bases sitting between them. Germline V gene sequence: CDR1 SQVTM, CDR2 ANQGSEA. This CDR3 has 12 residues. The CDR3 reads CSVEGGGNGYTF. The CDR3 nucleotides read TGCAGCGTTGAAGGCGGAGGGAATGGCTACACCTTC.

CDR3 region: CASRTEGYTGELFF. The DNA of the CDR3 is TGTGCCAGCAGGACCGAGGGCTACACCGGGGAGCTGTTTTTT. The chain uses TRBV6-1 and TRBJ2-2, with D possibly matching TRBD2 (5 bases). V was clipped by 6 bases and J by 3 bases, with 11 bases between them. Germline assignment: CDR1 MNHNS and CDR2 SASEGT. The CDR3 runs to 14 residues.

Sample share makes this clonotype medium-sized. The chain uses TRBV7-8 and TRBJ1-2; the D is unclear. This CDR3 has 14 amino acids. V lost 1 base and J lost 4, with 10 bases in between. CDR1 is SGHVS and CDR2 is FQNEAQ in the germline V gene. The CDR3 DNA reads TGTGCCAGCAGCTTAGGGGTTCCCACCTATGGCTACACCTTC. It yields the protein CASSLGVPTYGYTF.

This clonotype is medium-sized within its sample. CDR3 nucleotides: TGCGCCAGCAGCGGTGCGGGGGTCTACGAGCAGTACTTC. It is translated as CASSGAGVYEQYF. The chain links TRBV5-1 to TRBJ2-7; 7 bases are a match to TRBD2. V lost 4 bases and J lost 3; bases outside the gene matches: 4. Germline lookup yields CDR1 SGHRS and CDR2 YFSETQ. The CDR3 extends over 13 amino acids.